The 17 T cell receptor beta chains below were found in one sample sequenced in a study of cytomegalovirus exposure and HLA in healthy donors. The PCR employed 60 Vbeta primers together with 13 Jbeta primers. The repertoire was sequenced with immunoSEQ multiplex PCR; TCRdb's copy has only in-frame clones and lacks some. The sample consists of around 150,000 clones, more than 80% of them appearing once. The sequenced sample was PBMCs. These receptors all stem from a woman aged 18 to 35 in good health and CMV-seronegative.

This clone was seen a single time. This chain joins TRBV2 and TRBJ1-2; D gene unclear. V was clipped by 2 bases and J by 0 bases, with 4 bases between them. Germline V lookup: CDR1 SNHLY, CDR2 FYNNEI. This CDR3 is 13 amino acids long. This chain's CDR3 is CASSEQSNYGYTF. For the CDR3, the DNA is TGTGCCAGCAGTGAACAGTCTAACTATGGCTACACCTTC.

V is TRBV27 and J is TRBJ2-7; 10 positions agree with TRBD1. In germline, CDR1 is MNHEY, CDR2 SMNVEV (reference sequence). With V trimmed by 5 bases and J by 4 bases, 5 bases remained unmatched. The CDR3 sequence is 14 residues long. In nucleotides, the CDR3 is TGTGCCAGCAGTCCGGACAGGGGGGGTTACGAGCAGTACTTC. Protein product: CASSPDRGGYEQYF.

The V call is TRBV6-5, the J call TRBJ2-1; no reliable D call. The CDR3 loop spans 14 amino acids. The ends were cut back, 10 bases at V and 6 bases at J, with 19 bases in the middle. Looked up from germline, CDR1 is MNHEY and CDR2 is SVGAGI. The CDR3 coding sequence is TGTGCCACCGATCGTCGGCCTGGGCTCAATGAGCAGTTCTTC. It yields the protein CATDRRPGLNEQFF.

This clone has a single count. The chain uses TRBV6-5 and TRBJ2-1; D gene uncertain. The CDR3 contains 13 residues. Trimming took off 2 bases at V and 7 bases at J, with 9 bases between the two ends. The germline V gene has CDR1 MNHEY and CDR2 SVGAGI. The CDR3 DNA sequence: TGTGCCAGCAGTTACAACAGAGCTAATGAGCAGTTCTTC. It yields the protein CASSYNRANEQFF.

This clone was counted between two and nine times. This chain connects TRBV7-9 to TRBJ1-2; D gene unclear. The V end was cut by 3 bases, the J end by 0 bases, with 11 bases between. CDR1 and CDR2 from the germline V gene are SEHNR and FQNEAQ (reference sequence). The CDR3 is 15 residues long. CDR3 nucleotides: TGTGCCAGCAGCTTGACGACCGGGGCTAACTATGGCTACACCTTC. Translating it yields CASSLTTGANYGYTF.

This chain uses TRBV9 with TRBJ1-5, with D possibly being TRBD1 (5 bases). This CDR3 has 16 residues. Germline lookup yields CDR1 SGDLS and CDR2 YYNGEE. Trimming removed 7 bases from V and 2 bases from J, with 19 bases in between. DNA of the CDR3: TGTGCCAGCCGGGACTCCCAGTTTTTCGGCAATCAGCCCCAGCATTTT. It specifies CASRDSQFFGNQPQHF.

A remark on this clone: At one boundary the junction diverges from the germline segment, which might be a read error. The genes are TRBV7-7 and TRBJ2-7, with a tentative D call TRBD1 (5 bases). The CDR3 contains 15 residues. Germline assignment: CDR1 SSHAT and CDR2 FNYEAQ (reference sequence). The CDR3 is CASSLDRGSSYEQYF. The CDR3 DNA sequence: TGTGCTAGCAGCTTAGATAGGGGATCATCCTACGAGCAGTACTTC.

This chain joins TRBV6-5 and TRBJ1-5; D may be TRBD1 (6 bases). Trimming removed 0 bases at V and 3 bases at J, with 9 bases between. CDR3 size: 15 residues. Germline-derived CDR1 and CDR2 are MNHEY and SVGAGI. This CDR3 reads CASSYSTGSNQPQHF. In DNA, the CDR3 is TGTGCCAGCAGTTACTCGACAGGTTCCAATCAGCCCCAGCATTTT.

The chain has TRBV13 and TRBJ1-3; D may be TRBD1 (5 bases). Looked up from germline, CDR1 is PRHDT and CDR2 is FYEKMQ (reference sequence). The CDR3 has 17 amino acids. V was clipped by 4 bases and J by 0 bases, with 16 bases between them. The CDR3 DNA reads TGTGCCAGCAGCTCCGGGGGACCCACTAGCTCTGGAAACACCATATATTTT. Translated: CASSSGGPTSSGNTIYF.

The chain couples TRBV2 to TRBJ1-2; D gene uncertain. The CDR3 length is 14 residues. Trimming removed 1 base from V and 1 base from J, with 7 bases in between. Germline V CDR1 and CDR2: SNHLY, FYNNEI. In DNA form, the CDR3 reads TGTGCCAGCAGTGAAGGAGGGTTTAACTATGGCTACACCTTC. As protein: CASSEGGFNYGYTF.

The chain employs TRBV2 and TRBJ1-3; D possibly corresponds to TRBD1 (6 bases). The CDR3 is 13 amino acids. The germline gives CDR1 SNHLY, CDR2 FYNNEI. V was clipped by 9 bases and J by 4 bases, with 13 bases between them. CDR3 sequence (DNA): TGTGCCAGACTAAGAAGGGGGGGAAACACCATATATTTT. It translates to CARLRRGGNTIYF.

The rearrangement uses TRBV5-1 and TRBJ2-3, with D possibly being TRBD2 (7 bases). The germline V gene has CDR1 SGHRS and CDR2 YFSETQ. The length of the CDR3 is 18 residues. V was clipped by 4 bases and J by 0 bases, with 21 bases between them. CDR3 nucleotides: TGCGCCAGCAGCGAAAGCTGGGGGGGCGCTTCTAGCACAGATACGCAGTATTTT. This translates into CASSESWGGASSTDTQYF.

This chain links TRBV6-1 with TRBJ1-3, with D perhaps matching TRBD1 (6 bases). This CDR3 is 15 amino acids long. The V gene's germline CDR1 is MNHNS and CDR2 SASEGT. Trimming pared 5 bases from V and 0 bases from J, leaving 11 bases between. CDR3 region: CASSRQVFSGNTIYF. The CDR3 DNA reads as TGTGCCAGCAGTAGACAGGTATTCTCTGGAAACACCATATATTTT.

The chain couples TRBV18 to TRBJ1-1; TRBD1 matches 8 bases. V shed 6 bases, J shed 1 base, and the junction held 4 bases outside the gene matches. The CDR3 consists of 14 residues. Germline CDR1 KGHSH, CDR2 LQKENI. The CDR3 DNA reads as TGTGCCAGCTCGCCGGGACAGGCGAACACTGAAGCTTTCTTT. It encodes CASSPGQANTEAFF.

The rearrangement links TRBV28 to TRBJ2-1; possible D gene TRBD1, 6 bases. Trimming cost V 2 bases and J 8 bases, with 16 bases left between them. Germline-derived CDR1 and CDR2 are MDHEN and SYDVKM. The length of the CDR3 is 15 residues. Here the CDR3 reads CASSLAGALSHEQFF. As DNA, the CDR3 is TGTGCCAGCAGTTTAGCAGGGGCCCTGAGTCATGAGCAGTTCTTC.

The V gene is TRBV28, the J gene TRBJ2-1; weak D call: TRBD2 (6 bases). The CDR3 is made up of 15 amino acids. Per the germline V gene, CDR1 is MDHEN and CDR2 is SYDVKM. With 0 bases removed from V and 0 bases from J, the gap between germline ends came to 6 bases. The CDR3 region is CASSLWTSSYNEQFF. The CDR3, as DNA: TGTGCCAGCAGTTTATGGACTAGCTCCTACAATGAGCAGTTCTTC. The entire variable domain, with the rest obtained from reference TRBV28 and TRBJ2-1, is as follows: DVKVTQSSRYLVKRTGEKVFLECVQDMDHENMFWYRQDPGLGLRLIYFSYDVKMKEKGDIPEGYSVSREKKERFSLILESASTNQTSMYLCASSLWTSSYNEQFFGPGTRLTVL.

The J gene is TRBJ2-7, the V gene TRBV19; 7 nucleotides align to TRBD1. The CDR3 runs 13 residues. V dropped 10 bases and J dropped 2; count of bases not matched to a gene: 8. CDR1 and CDR2 from the germline V gene are LNHDA and SQIVND (reference sequence). The CDR3 region is CATSDRAPYEQYF. The CDR3 coding sequence is TGTGCCACCTCCGACAGGGCTCCCTACGAGCAGTACTTC.